This is a list of T cell receptor beta chains from one sample in a study of T cells in tumors after PD-1 blockade. Assay: immunoSEQ multiplex PCR; the TCRdb copy retains only in-frame clones and omits some. The sample lists 50,000 or so clones, roughly 73% seen once, with 16% in the top ten. Here the sequenced sample was PBMCs, taken before anti-PD-1 treatment. These receptors all come from a human donor with basal cell carcinoma. Each CDR3 is given with its conserved first and last residue. D genes are given only for firm matches. A row's size may be missing; if present it is once, few, many or a size class.

>NA|NA|TRBV10-3|TRBJ1-1
CAISESAGNTEAFF
TGTGCCATCAGTGAGTCGGCGGGGAACACTGAAGCTTTCTTT
>NA|TRBD2|TRBV28|TRBJ2-3
CASSLSSSGGTDTQYF
TGTGCCAGCAGTTTATCTTCTAGCGGGGGCACAGATACGCAGTATTTT
>NA|NA|TRBV28|TRBJ1-2
CASSLMGLVGYTF
TGTGCCAGCAGTTTAATGGGTCTGGTGGGCTACACCTTC
>NA|NA|TRBV4-1|TRBJ1-1
CASSQSTQGTEAFF
TGCGCCAGCAGCCAATCTACCCAGGGGACTGAAGCTTTCTTT
>NA|NA|TRBV15|TRBJ1-3
CATSTRSGSGNTIYF
TGTGCCACCAGCACTCGGAGTGGCTCTGGAAACACCATATATTTT
>NA|NA|TRBV7-9|TRBJ1-5
CASSTEGGRPQHF
TGTGCCAGCAGTACCGAGGGGGGTCGGCCCCAGCATTTT
>NA|NA|TRBV7-2|TRBJ2-5
CASSPPGSRETQYF
TGTGCCAGCAGCCCCCCGGGTTCCAGGGAGACCCAGTACTTC
>few|NA|TRBV6-5|TRBJ2-2
CASGDGELFF
TGTGCCAGCGGGGACGGGGAGCTGTTTTTT
>NA|TRBD1|TRBV9|TRBJ1-2
CASSYDRGMYGYTF
TGTGCCAGCAGCTATGACAGGGGGATGTATGGCTACACCTTC
>once|NA|TRBV20-1|TRBJ2-7
CSAATGAEQYF
TGCAGTGCCGCGACAGGTGCCGAGCAGTACTTC
>NA|TRBD1|TRBV4-1|TRBJ1-6
CASSQDLTGGSPLHF
TGCGCCAGCAGCCAAGATCTTACAGGGGGTTCACCCCTCCACTTT
>few|TRBD1|TRBV5-1|TRBJ2-2
CASNTGDPNTGELFF
TGCGCCAGTAATACAGGGGACCCGAACACCGGGGAGCTGTTTTTT
>NA|NA|TRBV3-1/TRBV3-2|TRBJ2-5
CASSAGQIQETQYF
TGTGCCAGCAGCGCGGGACAAATCCAAGAGACCCAGTACTTC
>NA|NA|TRBV7-3|TRBJ2-7
CASSLFDGGEQYF
TGTGCCAGCAGCTTATTTGATGGGGGCGAGCAGTACTTC
>few|NA|TRBV5-1|TRBJ2-3
CASSTQSSTDTQYF
TGCGCCAGCAGCACTCAGAGTAGCACAGATACGCAGTATTTT
>NA|TRBD1|TRBV4-1|TRBJ1-1
CASSQSTGGFTEAFF
TGCGCCAGCAGCCAAAGTACAGGGGGCTTCACTGAAGCTTTCTTT
>few|NA|TRBV18|TRBJ2-5
CASSPPGGKETQYF
TGTGCCAGCTCACCCCCCGGCGGAAAAGAGACCCAGTACTTC
>NA|NA|TRBV6-5|TRBJ1-2
CASTPGSGYTF
TGTGCCAGCACCCCCGGGAGCGGCTACACCTTC
>NA|NA|TRBV29-1|TRBJ1-3
CSASYSGNTIYF
TGCAGCGCGTCCTACTCTGGAAACACCATATATTTT
>once|NA|TRBV4-1|TRBJ2-2
CASSQDRYPAGELFF
TGCGCCAGCAGCCAAGATCGTTACCCCGCCGGGGAGCTGTTTTTT
>once|TRBD2|TRBV5-6|TRBJ2-7
CASSFRTSGTNPPYEQYF
TGTGCCAGCAGCTTTCGGACTAGCGGGACTAACCCCCCTTACGAGCAGTACTTC
>NA|NA|TRBV15|TRBJ1-5
CASGGGGNQPQHF
TGTGCCTCTGGCGGAGGTGGCAATCAGCCCCAGCATTTT
>NA|TRBD2|TRBV5-1|TRBJ2-3
CASRPTSGAKGTQYF
TGCGCCAGCAGACCGACTAGCGGGGCGAAGGGTACGCAGTATTTT
>few|TRBD1|TRBV2|TRBJ1-5
CASRRDSSNQPQHF
TGTGCCAGCAGGAGGGACAGCAGCAATCAGCCCCAGCATTTT
>few|TRBD1|TRBV4-2|TRBJ1-5
CASSPDRGWGNQPQHF
TGTGCCAGCAGCCCCGACAGGGGTTGGGGCAATCAGCCCCAGCATTTT
>few|TRBD1|TRBV28|TRBJ1-5
CASSAGGSNQPQHF
TGTGCCAGCAGTGCAGGGGGAAGCAATCAGCCCCAGCATTTT
>NA|TRBD1|TRBV9|TRBJ1-1
CASSAPDRGNTEAFF
TGTGCCAGCAGCGCGCCGGACAGGGGGAACACTGAAGCTTTCTTT
>NA|NA|TRBV3-1/TRBV3-2|TRBJ2-7
CASSHRSRSYEQYF
TGTGCCAGCAGCCATCGATCCAGATCCTACGAGCAGTACTTC
>few|NA|TRBV28|TRBJ1-1
CASSLLETEAFF
TGTGCCAGCAGTTTATTAGAAACTGAAGCTTTCTTT
>NA|TRBD1|TRBV5-5|TRBJ1-1
CASSLEGTGGPEAFF
TGTGCCAGCAGCTTGGAGGGGACAGGGGGGCCTGAAGCTTTCTTT
>NA|NA|TRBV7-9|TRBJ1-5
CASSSRRPGDYSNQPQHF
TGTGCCAGCAGCTCTCGGAGACCAGGGGACTATAGCAATCAGCCCCAGCATTTT
>NA|NA|TRBV9|TRBJ1-4
CASSVGVSGRTILQGEKLFF
TGTGCCAGCAGCGTAGGGGTCTCGGGCAGGACTATCCTACAAGGCGAAAAACTGTTTTTT